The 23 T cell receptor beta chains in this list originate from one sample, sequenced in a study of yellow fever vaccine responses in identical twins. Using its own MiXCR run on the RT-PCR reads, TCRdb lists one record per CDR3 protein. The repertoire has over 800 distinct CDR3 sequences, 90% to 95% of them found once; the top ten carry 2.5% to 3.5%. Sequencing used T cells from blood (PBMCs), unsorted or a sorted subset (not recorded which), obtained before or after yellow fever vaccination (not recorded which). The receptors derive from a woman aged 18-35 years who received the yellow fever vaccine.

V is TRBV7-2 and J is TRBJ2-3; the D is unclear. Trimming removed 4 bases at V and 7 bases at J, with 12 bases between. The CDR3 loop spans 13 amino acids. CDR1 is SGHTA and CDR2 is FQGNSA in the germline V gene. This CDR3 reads CASSWGPPNTQYF. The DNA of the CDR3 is TGTGCCAGCAGCTGGGGTCCCCCTAATACGCAGTATTTT.

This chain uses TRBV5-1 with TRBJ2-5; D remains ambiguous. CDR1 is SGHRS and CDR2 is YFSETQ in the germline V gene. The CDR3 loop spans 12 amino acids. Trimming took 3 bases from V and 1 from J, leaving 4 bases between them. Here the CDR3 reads CASSSPQETQYF. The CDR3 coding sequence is TGCGCCAGCAGCTCTCCCCAAGAGACCCAGTACTTC.

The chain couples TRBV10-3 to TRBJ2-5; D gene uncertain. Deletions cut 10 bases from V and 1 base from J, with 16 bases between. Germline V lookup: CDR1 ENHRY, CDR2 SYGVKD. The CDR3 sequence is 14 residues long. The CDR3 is CATTSAGRQETQYF. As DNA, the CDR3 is TGTGCCACGACCTCCGCTGGGCGCCAAGAGACCCAGTACTTC.

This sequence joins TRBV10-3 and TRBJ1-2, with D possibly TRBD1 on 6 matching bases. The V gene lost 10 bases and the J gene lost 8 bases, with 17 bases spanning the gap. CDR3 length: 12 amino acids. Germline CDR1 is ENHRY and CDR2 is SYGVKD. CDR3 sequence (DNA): TGTGCCACCGGAAGACAGGCCCAAGGCTACACCTTC. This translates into CATGRQAQGYTF.

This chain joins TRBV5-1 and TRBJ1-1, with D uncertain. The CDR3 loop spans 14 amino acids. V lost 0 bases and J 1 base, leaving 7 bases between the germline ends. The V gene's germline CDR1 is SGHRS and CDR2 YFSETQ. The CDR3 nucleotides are TGCGCCAGCAGCTTGGGCGGTAGGAACACTGAAGCTTTCTTT. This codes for CASSLGGRNTEAFF.

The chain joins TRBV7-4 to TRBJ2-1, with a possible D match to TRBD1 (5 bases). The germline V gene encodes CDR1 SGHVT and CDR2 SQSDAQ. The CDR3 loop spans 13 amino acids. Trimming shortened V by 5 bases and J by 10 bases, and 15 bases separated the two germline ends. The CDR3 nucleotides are TGTGCCAGCAGCCAACATAGGGGTCGAGAGCAGTTCTTC. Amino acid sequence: CASSQHRGREQFF.

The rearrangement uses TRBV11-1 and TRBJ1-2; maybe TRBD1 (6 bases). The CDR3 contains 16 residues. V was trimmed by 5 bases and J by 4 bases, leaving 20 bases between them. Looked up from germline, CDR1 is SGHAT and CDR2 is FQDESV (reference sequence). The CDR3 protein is CASSPGAQGLFYGYTF. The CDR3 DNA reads TGTGCCAGCAGCCCCGGCGCACAGGGACTATTCTATGGCTACACCTTC.

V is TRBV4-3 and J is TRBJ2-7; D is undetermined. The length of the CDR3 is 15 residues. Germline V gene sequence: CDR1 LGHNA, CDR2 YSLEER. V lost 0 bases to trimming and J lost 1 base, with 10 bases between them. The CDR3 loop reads CASSQDSRPSYEQYF. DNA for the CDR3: TGCGCCAGCAGCCAAGATAGCAGGCCATCCTACGAGCAGTACTTC.

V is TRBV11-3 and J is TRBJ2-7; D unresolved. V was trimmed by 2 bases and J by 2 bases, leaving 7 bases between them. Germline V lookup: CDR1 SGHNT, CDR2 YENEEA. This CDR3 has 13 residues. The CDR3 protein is CASSLRPTYEQYF. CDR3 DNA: TGTGCCAGCAGCTTACGTCCGACCTACGAGCAGTACTTC.

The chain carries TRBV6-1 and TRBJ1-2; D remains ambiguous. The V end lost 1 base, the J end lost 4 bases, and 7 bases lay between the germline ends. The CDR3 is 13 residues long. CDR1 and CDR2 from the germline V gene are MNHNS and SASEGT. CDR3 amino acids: CASSEDKFYGYTF. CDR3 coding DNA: TGTGCCAGCAGTGAAGACAAGTTCTATGGCTACACCTTC.

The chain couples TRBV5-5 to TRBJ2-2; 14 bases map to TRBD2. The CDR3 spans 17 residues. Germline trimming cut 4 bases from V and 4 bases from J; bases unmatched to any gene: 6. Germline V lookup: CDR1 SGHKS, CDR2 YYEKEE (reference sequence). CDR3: CASSLGLAGAGTGELFF. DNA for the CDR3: TGTGCCAGCAGCCTGGGACTAGCGGGGGCGGGCACCGGGGAGCTGTTTTTT.

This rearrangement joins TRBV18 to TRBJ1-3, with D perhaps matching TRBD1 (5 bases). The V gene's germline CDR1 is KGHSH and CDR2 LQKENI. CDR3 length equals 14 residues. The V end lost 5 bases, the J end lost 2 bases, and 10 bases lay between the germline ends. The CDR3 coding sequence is TGTGCCAGCTCATCAGGGAAGACTGGAAACACCATATATTTT. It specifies CASSSGKTGNTIYF. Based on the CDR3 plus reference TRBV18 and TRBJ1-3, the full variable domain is NAGVMQNPRHLVRRRGQEARLRCSPMKGHSHVYWYRQLPEEGLKFMVYLQKENIIDESGMPKERFSAEFPKEGPSILRIQQVVRGDSAAYFCASSSGKTGNTIYFGEGSWLTVV.

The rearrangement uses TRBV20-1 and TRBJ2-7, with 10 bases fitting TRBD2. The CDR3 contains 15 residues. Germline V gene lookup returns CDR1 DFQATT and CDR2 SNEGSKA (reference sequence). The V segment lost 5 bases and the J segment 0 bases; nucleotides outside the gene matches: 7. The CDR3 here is CSASTSGRHSYEQYF. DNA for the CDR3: TGCAGTGCTTCGACTAGCGGGCGTCACTCCTACGAGCAGTACTTC.

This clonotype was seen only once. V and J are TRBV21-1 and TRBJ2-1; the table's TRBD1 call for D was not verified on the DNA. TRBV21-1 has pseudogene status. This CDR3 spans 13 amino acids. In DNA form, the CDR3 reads TGTGCCAGCAGCGAGGACAGGGGGCATGAGCAGTTCTTC. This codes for CASSEDRGHEQFF.

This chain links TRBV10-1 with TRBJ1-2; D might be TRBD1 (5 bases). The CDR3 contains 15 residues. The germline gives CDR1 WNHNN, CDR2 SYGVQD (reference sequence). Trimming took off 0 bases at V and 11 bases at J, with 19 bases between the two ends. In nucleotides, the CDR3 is TGCGCCAGCAGTGAGTCGGCAGGGTCGGCTAGGAGATACACCTTC. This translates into CASSESAGSARRYTF.

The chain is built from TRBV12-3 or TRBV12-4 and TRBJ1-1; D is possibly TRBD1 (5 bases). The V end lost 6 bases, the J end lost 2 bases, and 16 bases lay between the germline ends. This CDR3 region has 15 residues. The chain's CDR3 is CASRSRGGSNTEAFF. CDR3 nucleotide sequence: TGTGCCAGCAGGTCCCGGGGGGGATCCAACACTGAAGCTTTCTTT.

CDR3 DNA sequence: TGTGCCACCAGTGTGACAGGCAATCAGCCCCAGCATTTT. It specifies CATSVTGNQPQHF. The chain carries TRBV24-1 and TRBJ1-5; D might be TRBD1 (5 bases). The germline gives CDR1 KGHDR, CDR2 SFDVKD. The CDR3 has 13 residues. The ends were cut back, 5 bases at V and 2 bases at J, with 6 bases in the middle.

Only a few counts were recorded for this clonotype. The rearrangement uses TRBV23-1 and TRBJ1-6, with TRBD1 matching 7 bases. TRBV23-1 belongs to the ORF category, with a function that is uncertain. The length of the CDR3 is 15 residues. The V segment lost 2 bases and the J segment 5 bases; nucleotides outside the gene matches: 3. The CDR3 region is CASSQPGQHNSPLHF. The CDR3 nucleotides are TGCGCCAGCAGTCAACCGGGACAGCATAATTCACCCCTCCACTTT.

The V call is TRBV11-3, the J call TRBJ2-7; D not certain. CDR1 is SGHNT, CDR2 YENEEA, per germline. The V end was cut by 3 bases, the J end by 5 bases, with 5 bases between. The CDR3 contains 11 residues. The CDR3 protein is CASSLGNEQYF. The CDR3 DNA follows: TGTGCCAGCAGCTTGGGGAACGAGCAGTACTTC.

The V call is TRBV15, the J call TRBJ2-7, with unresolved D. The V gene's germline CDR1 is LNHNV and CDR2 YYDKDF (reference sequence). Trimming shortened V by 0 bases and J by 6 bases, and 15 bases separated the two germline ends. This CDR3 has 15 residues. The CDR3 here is CATSRDLPGESEQYF. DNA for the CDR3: TGTGCCACCAGCAGAGATTTACCCGGTGAGAGCGAGCAGTACTTC. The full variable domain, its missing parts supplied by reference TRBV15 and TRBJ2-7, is DAMVIQNPRYQVTQFGKPVTLSCSQTLNHNVMYWYQQKSSQAPKLLFHYYDKDFNNEADTPDNFQSRRPNTSFCFLDIRSPGLGDTAMYLCATSRDLPGESEQYFGPGTRLTVT.

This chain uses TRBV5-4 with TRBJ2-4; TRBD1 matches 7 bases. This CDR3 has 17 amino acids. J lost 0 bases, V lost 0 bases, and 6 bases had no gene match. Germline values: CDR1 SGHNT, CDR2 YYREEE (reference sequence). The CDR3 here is CASSLGDRVLAKNIQYF. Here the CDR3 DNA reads TGTGCCAGCAGCTTGGGGGACAGAGTTCTAGCCAAAAACATTCAGTACTTC.

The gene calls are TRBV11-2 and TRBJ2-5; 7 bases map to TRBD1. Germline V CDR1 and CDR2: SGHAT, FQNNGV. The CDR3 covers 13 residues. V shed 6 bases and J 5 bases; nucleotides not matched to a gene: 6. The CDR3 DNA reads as TGTGCCAGCAGGCGACAGGGTCTGGAGACCCAGTACTTC. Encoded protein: CASRRQGLETQYF.

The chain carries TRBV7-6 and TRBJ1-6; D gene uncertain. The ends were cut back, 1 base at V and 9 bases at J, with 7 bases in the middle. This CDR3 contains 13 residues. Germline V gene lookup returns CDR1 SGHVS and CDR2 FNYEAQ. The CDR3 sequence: CASSLGSASPLHF. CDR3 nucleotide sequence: TGTGCCAGCAGCTTAGGGTCGGCTTCACCCCTCCACTTT.